The 13 T cell receptor beta chains below were found in one sample sequenced in a study of T cell responses to AZD1222 COVID-19 vaccine. Generated by immunoSEQ multiplex PCR, the TCRdb table keeps only in-frame clones and is missing some. The table shows 150,000 to 200,000 clones, with roughly 92% occurring only once. The material sequenced was peripheral blood, taken on day 0 of AZD1222 vaccination. All receptors come from an adult in good health.

The chain recombines TRBV2 with TRBJ2-3; D is ambiguous. Looked up from germline, CDR1 is SNHLY and CDR2 is FYNNEI. The CDR3 extends over 14 amino acids. V was cut by 7 bases and J by 3 bases, with 14 bases left in between. This CDR3 reads CASTYDIQTDTQYF. CDR3 in DNA: TGTGCCAGCACCTATGACATTCAGACAGATACGCAGTATTTT.

The chain recombines TRBV9 with TRBJ2-7; no definite D call. The CDR3 spans 15 residues. The germline V gene encodes CDR1 SGDLS and CDR2 YYNGEE. V was cut by 0 bases and J by 1 base, with 11 bases left in between. The CDR3 is CASSVGDAGSYEQYF. CDR3 nucleotide sequence: TGTGCCAGCAGCGTAGGGGATGCAGGATCCTACGAGCAGTACTTC.

The chain is built from TRBV2 and TRBJ1-2; D gene ambiguous. Germline-derived CDR1 and CDR2 are SNHLY and FYNNEI. The length of the CDR3 is 14 residues. The germline V and J ends were trimmed by 6 bases and 0 bases, with 11 bases remaining between them. The chain's CDR3 is CASSAQESNYGYTF. The CDR3 nucleotides are TGTGCCAGCAGCGCCCAGGAGTCTAACTATGGCTACACCTTC. Combining the CDR3 with reference TRBV2 and TRBJ1-2 gives the whole variable domain EPEVTQTPSHQVTQMGQEVILRCVPISNHLYFYWYRQILGQKVEFLVSFYNNEISEKSEIFDDQFSVERPDGSNFTLKIRSTKLEDSAMYFCASSAQESNYGYTFGSGTRLTVV.

This clone was observed a single time. V usage is TRBV28 and J usage is TRBJ1-5; unclear D gene. CDR3 size: 13 residues. Trimming removed 8 bases from V and 1 base from J, with 9 bases in between. Per germline, CDR1 MDHEN and CDR2 SYDVKM. Here the CDR3 reads CASGVGSNQPQHF. The CDR3 nucleotides are TGTGCCAGCGGAGTAGGGAGCAATCAGCCCCAGCATTTT.

V gene TRBV7-2 combines with J gene TRBJ2-7; no definite D call. The V gene lost 1 base and the J gene lost 5 bases, with 12 bases spanning the gap. Germline V gene sequence: CDR1 SGHTA, CDR2 FQGNSA. The CDR3 consists of 14 residues. DNA for the CDR3: TGTGCCAGCAGCTTAGTGTATCCGACCCACGAGCAGTACTTC. Residues: CASSLVYPTHEQYF.

The chain is built from TRBV4-3 and TRBJ1-4, with 9 bases that match TRBD1. Germline V lookup: CDR1 LGHNA, CDR2 YSLEER. V was clipped by 0 bases and J by 7 bases; unmatched bases: 6. The CDR3 spans 16 residues. CDR3 region: CASSQDGGQGGEKLFF. CDR3 nucleotides: TGCGCCAGCAGCCAAGATGGGGGACAGGGTGGTGAAAAACTGTTTTTT.

The chain has TRBV30 and TRBJ2-3; possibly TRBD2 for D (7 bases). This CDR3 is built from 14 residues. Trimming removed 0 bases from V and 4 bases from J, with 11 bases in between. Germline CDR1 is GTSNPN and CDR2 is SVGIG (reference sequence). This chain's CDR3 is CAWSVRGGADTQYF. CDR3 nucleotides: TGTGCCTGGAGTGTACGAGGGGGGGCAGATACGCAGTATTTT.

The chain combines TRBV5-1 with TRBJ1-4, with 8 bases identical to TRBD1. CDR1 is SGHRS, CDR2 YFSETQ, per germline. Losses at the gene ends were 4 bases for V and 5 bases for J; bases not matched to a gene: 10. This CDR3 is built from 16 residues. For the CDR3, the DNA is TGCGCCAGCAGCGGACAAACAGGGGGGCTGAATGAAAAACTGTTTTTT. It translates to CASSGQTGGLNEKLFF.

The rearrangement joins TRBV5-4 to TRBJ2-5; possibly TRBD1 for D (5 bases). The germline CDR1 and CDR2 sequences are SGHNT and YYREEE (reference sequence). V was clipped by 0 bases and J by 0 bases, with 6 bases between them. This CDR3 has 14 residues. CDR3 amino acids: CASSLEQDQETQYF. CDR3 coding DNA: TGTGCCAGCAGCTTGGAACAGGACCAAGAGACCCAGTACTTC.

The chain employs TRBV4-1 and TRBJ1-5, with D unresolved. The germline gives CDR1 MGHRA, CDR2 YSYEKL. Trimming pared 3 bases from V and 5 bases from J, leaving 17 bases between. This CDR3 is 16 amino acids long. CDR3 DNA: TGCGCCAGCAGCCACGGATTTATTGCAGTGGATCAGCCCCAGCATTTT. Residues: CASSHGFIAVDQPQHF.

The chain carries TRBV4-1 and TRBJ2-7, with 7 bases identical to TRBD2. V gave up 0 bases and J gave up 3 bases; unmatched junction bases: 8. The CDR3 length is 16 residues. CDR1 is MGHRA, CDR2 YSYEKL, per germline. Written as DNA, the CDR3 is TGCGCCAGCAGCCAAGAAGGGACGGGAGGTTTCTACGAGCAGTACTTC. This encodes CASSQEGTGGFYEQYF.

V is TRBV28 and J is TRBJ2-5; D is perhaps TRBD1 (5 bases). CDR1 and CDR2 (germline): MDHEN, SYDVKM. CDR3 length equals 13 residues. Trimming took off 6 bases at V and 1 base at J, with 9 bases between the two ends. The CDR3 DNA is TGTGCCAGCAGAAGGACAAGCCAAGAGACCCAGTACTTC. This codes for CASRRTSQETQYF.

About this clone: At one end the junction does not follow the germline gene, possibly because of a read error. This chain uses TRBV7-3 with TRBJ1-2; the D gene is possibly TRBD1 (5 bases). Germline CDR1 is SGHTA and CDR2 is FQGTGA. The CDR3 has 15 amino acids. The CDR3 coding sequence is TGTGCCAGCAGCCCAACCGGGACGACTAAGTATGGCTACACCTTC. Translated: CASSPTGTTKYGYTF.